These T cell receptor beta chains were read from a single sample in a study of beta chain features in type 1 diabetes. The repertoire was sequenced with immunoSEQ multiplex PCR; TCRdb's copy has only in-frame clones and lacks some. The table has 400,000 to 450,000 clones, around 14% seen once. The sample was naive CD4+ T cells from blood. Receptor source: a man aged 25 to 40 in good health. CDR3s include the opening cysteine and the closing phenylalanine or tryptophan.

>TRBV4-1|TRBJ1-1
CASSIEGTRRNTEAFF
>TRBV27|TRBJ2-5
CASSTTSGKETQYF
>TRBV30|TRBJ1-5
CAWSVRAYQPQHF
>TRBV5-4|TRBJ1-6
CASSLAPGRENSPLHF
>TRBV19|TRBJ1-6
CASSISADSPLHF
>TRBV21-1|TRBJ2-6
CASSRKEASGNMSSGANVLTF
>TRBV9|TRBJ2-1
CASSAPGQGIGNEQFF
>TRBV2|TRBJ2-5
CASSEIWGTQYF
>TRBV15|TRBJ1-3
CATSKDGTVGNTIYF
>TRBV4-3|TRBJ1-5
CASSQARRGNQPQHF
>TRBV18|TRBJ2-7
CASSPGQTYEQYF
>TRBV10-3|TRBJ2-1
CAISAGGFYNEQFF
>TRBV7-3|TRBJ1-1
CASSPRQGAAEAFF
>TRBV5-1|TRBJ2-1
CASSRDIYNEQFF
>TRBV7-9|TRBJ2-1
CASSLELAGRVNEQFF
>TRBV7-9|TRBJ2-5
CASSLQNQETQYF
>TRBV2|TRBJ2-2
CANKNGAGWTGELFF
>TRBV7-3|TRBJ2-1
CASSAIQGLAYNEQFF
>TRBV30|TRBJ2-3
CAWSPNVGDTQYF
>TRBV29-1|TRBJ1-1
CSVIASGGVNTEAFF
>TRBV2|TRBJ2-4
CASTNPLAKNIQYF
>TRBV27|TRBJ2-3
CASSFQTGITDTQYF
>TRBV27|TRBJ2-6
CASRKGAWANVLTF
>TRBV7-9|TRBJ2-4
CASSYSGAKDIQYF
>TRBV5-1|TRBJ1-5
CASSQGTGNQPQHF
>TRBV9|TRBJ2-1
CASSVFDGVGNEQFF
>TRBV15|TRBJ2-1
CATRGAIGSYNEQFF
>TRBV4-3|TRBJ1-3
CASSQAGTAGNTIYF
>TRBV4-1|TRBJ1-1
CASSQEGGTEAFF
>TRBV4-1|TRBJ2-5
CASSQGRVRGSETQYF
>TRBV5-4|TRBJ1-2
CASSPDTAYGYTF
>TRBV15|TRBJ2-1
CATSREQGGGSEQFF
>TRBV4-3|TRBJ1-2
CASSQVTGVSYGYTF
>TRBV6-5|TRBJ1-1
CASSGPLDSAEAFF
>TRBV7-8|TRBJ2-2
CASSPDIGQAGNTGELFF
>TRBV7-9|TRBJ2-2
CASSGVTGELFF
>TRBV7-9|TRBJ2-1
CASSSTGYNEQFF
>TRBV30|TRBJ1-2
CAWSPGPLAGGYTF
>TRBV7-8|TRBJ2-1
CASSHGKGQSNNEQFF
>TRBV28|TRBJ1-5
CASSHGDQPQHF
>TRBV5-4|TRBJ1-1
CASSPRQGWNTEAFF
>TRBV27|TRBJ1-6
CASSLYPGGMDSPLHF
>TRBV29-1|TRBJ1-1
CSVLGRRNTEAFF
>TRBV6-1|TRBJ1-4
CASSEGAGVEKLFF
>TRBV10-3|TRBJ2-7
CAISAATDYEQYF
>TRBV19|TRBJ2-7
CASSPVGTYEQYF
>TRBV4-3|TRBJ2-1
CASSQDVRGNEQFF
>TRBV29-1|TRBJ2-6
CSARGWRDGSSGANVLTF
>TRBV4-1|TRBJ2-7
CASSPLRVRDSSYEQYF
>TRBV6-1|TRBJ1-5
CASSHRDISNQPQHF
>TRBV18|TRBJ2-7
CASSPSPDSSSYF
>TRBV10-3|TRBJ2-1
CAISQTTGNNEQFF
>TRBV29-1|TRBJ1-1
CSVEDARNTEAFF
>TRBV4-1|TRBJ1-1
CASSQGLPGTTEAFF
>TRBV7-3|TRBJ2-1
CASSSRLAGYDEQFF
>TRBV10-3|TRBJ2-3
CAIGAPSVGTDTQYF
>TRBV29-1|TRBJ2-3
CSVEANIQDTQYF